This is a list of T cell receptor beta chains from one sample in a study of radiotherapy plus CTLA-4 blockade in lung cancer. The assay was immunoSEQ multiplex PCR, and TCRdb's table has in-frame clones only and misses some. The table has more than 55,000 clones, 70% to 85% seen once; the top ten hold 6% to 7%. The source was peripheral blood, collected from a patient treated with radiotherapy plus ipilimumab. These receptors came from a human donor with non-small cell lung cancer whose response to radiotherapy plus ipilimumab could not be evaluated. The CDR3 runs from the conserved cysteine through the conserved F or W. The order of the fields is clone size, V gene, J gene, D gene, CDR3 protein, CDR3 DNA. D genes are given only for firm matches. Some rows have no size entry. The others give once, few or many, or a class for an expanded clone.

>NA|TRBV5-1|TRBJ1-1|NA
CASSALGGRGTEAFF
TGCGCCAGCAGCGCCCTCGGTGGCAGAGGCACTGAAGCTTTCTTT
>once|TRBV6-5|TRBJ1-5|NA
CASSPNYSNQPQHF
TGTGCCAGCAGCCCCAACTATAGCAATCAGCCCCAGCATTTT
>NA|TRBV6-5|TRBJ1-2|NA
CASSYPRGGGNYGYTF
TGTGCCAGCAGTTACCCGAGAGGCGGGGGCAACTATGGCTACACCTTC
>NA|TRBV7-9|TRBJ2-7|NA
CASSLLAQGGYEQYF
TGTGCCAGCAGCTTATTGGCCCAGGGGGGATACGAGCAGTACTTC
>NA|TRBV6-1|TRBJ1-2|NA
CASSPSANYGYTF
TGTGCCAGCAGCCCTTCAGCTAACTATGGCTACACCTTC
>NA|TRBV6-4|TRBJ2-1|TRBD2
CASRAGAGGPHEQFF
TGTGCCAGCAGAGCTGGGGCGGGAGGGCCCCATGAGCAGTTCTTC
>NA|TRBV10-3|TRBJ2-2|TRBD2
CAIKGRGGGTKTGELFF
TGTGCCATCAAGGGTCGGGGAGGCGGGACTAAGACCGGGGAGCTGTTTTTT
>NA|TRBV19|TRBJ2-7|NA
CASSPTTGYYEQYF
TGTGCCAGTAGTCCTACGACTGGGTACTACGAGCAGTACTTC
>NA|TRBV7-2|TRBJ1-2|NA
CASSPRDYGYTF
TGTGCCAGCAGCCCCCGGGACTATGGCTACACCTTC
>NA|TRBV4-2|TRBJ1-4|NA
CASSQDRAGRGEKLFF
TGTGCCAGCAGCCAAGATAGGGCGGGGCGGGGTGAAAAACTGTTTTTT
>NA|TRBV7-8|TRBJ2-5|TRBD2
CASSSFGGRETQYF
TGTGCCAGCAGCTCTTTCGGGGGGAGAGAGACCCAGTACTTC
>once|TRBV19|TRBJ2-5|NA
CASSLGRGETQYF
TGTGCCAGTAGTCTAGGACGGGGGGAGACCCAGTACTTC
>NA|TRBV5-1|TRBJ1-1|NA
CASSLAYRNTEAFF
TGCGCCAGCAGCTTAGCATACAGAAACACTGAAGCTTTCTTT
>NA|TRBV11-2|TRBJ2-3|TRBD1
CASSQTPGTGGGGQYF
TGTGCCAGCAGCCAGACCCCCGGGACAGGGGGCGGTGGGCAGTATTTT
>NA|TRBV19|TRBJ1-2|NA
CASSIPRGRGNYGYTF
TGTGCCAGTAGTATCCCCCGAGGCAGGGGAAACTATGGCTACACCTTC
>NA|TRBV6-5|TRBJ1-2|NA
CASSGRRGSNYGYTF
TGTGCCAGCAGTGGCCGTCGGGGTTCTAACTATGGCTACACCTTC
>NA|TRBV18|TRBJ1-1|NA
CASSPPNRATEAFF
TGTGCCAGCTCACCACCAAACAGGGCTACTGAAGCTTTCTTT
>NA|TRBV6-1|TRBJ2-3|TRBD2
CALQESGGPDTQYF
TGTGCCTTACAAGAGAGCGGGGGGCCAGATACGCAGTATTTT
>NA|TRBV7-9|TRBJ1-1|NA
CASSLIGGLVGNTEAFF
TGTGCCAGCAGCTTAATCGGGGGGCTGGTGGGGAACACTGAAGCTTTCTTT
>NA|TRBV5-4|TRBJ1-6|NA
CASSLDQNSPLHF
TGTGCCAGCAGCTTGGATCAGAATTCACCCCTCCACTTT
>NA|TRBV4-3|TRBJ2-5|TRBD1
CASSQGTGGREETQYF
TGCGCCAGCAGCCAGGGGACAGGGGGTAGGGAAGAGACCCAGTACTTC
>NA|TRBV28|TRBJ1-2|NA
CASIPSRLNNYGYTF
TGTGCCAGCATACCCTCTCGGTTAAATAACTATGGCTACACCTTC
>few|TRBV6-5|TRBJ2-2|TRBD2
CASTRRTSTAGELFF
TGTGCCAGCACCCGGCGGACTAGCACTGCCGGGGAGCTGTTTTTT
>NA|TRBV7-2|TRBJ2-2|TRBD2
CASSRTSGRTGELFF
TGTGCCAGCAGCCGAACTAGCGGGAGGACCGGGGAGCTGTTTTTT
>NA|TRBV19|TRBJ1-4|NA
CASSEDDDTSHRRSRLFF
TGTGCCAGTAGTGAGGATGACGACACGAGTCATAGGAGGAGTCGACTGTTTTTT
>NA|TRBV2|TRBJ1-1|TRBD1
CASSSQGGDTEAFF
TGTGCCAGCAGCTCACAGGGGGGGGACACTGAAGCTTTCTTT
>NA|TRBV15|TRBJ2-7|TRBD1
CATSRALGTGSYEQYF
TGTGCCACCAGCAGAGCGCTGGGGACAGGCTCCTACGAGCAGTACTTC
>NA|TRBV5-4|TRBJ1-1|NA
CATAREGVGNTEAFF
TGTGCCACAGCAAGGGAAGGGGTAGGTAACACTGAAGCTTTCTTT
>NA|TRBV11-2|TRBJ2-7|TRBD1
CANSLAGTGGFDEQYF
TGTGCCAACAGCTTGGCCGGGACAGGGGGCTTCGACGAGCAGTACTTC
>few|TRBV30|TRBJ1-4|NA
CAWSAGGVNEKLFF
TGTGCCTGGAGTGCCGGGGGGGTAAATGAAAAACTGTTTTTT
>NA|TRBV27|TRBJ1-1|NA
CASSLFMNTEAFF
TGTGCCAGCAGTTTATTTATGAACACTGAAGCTTTCTTT
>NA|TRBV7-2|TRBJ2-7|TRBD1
CASNHGGRDRVGYEQYF
TGTGCCAGCAACCACGGCGGGCGGGACAGGGTCGGGTACGAGCAGTACTTC
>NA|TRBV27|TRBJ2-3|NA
CASRFTEFTDTQYF
TGTGCCAGCAGGTTTACAGAGTTCACAGATACGCAGTATTTT
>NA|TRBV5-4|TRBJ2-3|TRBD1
CASSIQGALLINTQYF
TGTGCCAGCAGCATCCAGGGGGCCCTATTGATTAATACGCAGTATTTT
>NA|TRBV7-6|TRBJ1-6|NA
CASSLGGNSPLHF
TGTGCCAGCAGCTTAGGAGGGAATTCACCCCTCCACTTT
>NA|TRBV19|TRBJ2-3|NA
CASSIARGTDTQYF
TGTGCCAGTAGTATCGCTCGAGGGACAGATACGCAGTATTTT
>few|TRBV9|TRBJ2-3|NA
CASSVVPGSGTDTQYF
TGTGCCAGCAGCGTAGTCCCCGGCTCGGGGACAGATACGCAGTATTTT
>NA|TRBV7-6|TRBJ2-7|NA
CASSLASGTSYEQYF
TGTGCCAGCAGCTTAGCGTCGGGAACCTCCTACGAGCAGTACTTC
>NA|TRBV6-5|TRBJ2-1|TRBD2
CASSYTIAGGLNEQFF
TGTGCCAGCAGTTACACCATAGCGGGGGGTCTGAATGAGCAGTTCTTC
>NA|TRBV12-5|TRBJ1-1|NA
CASGFGTATANTEAFF
TGTGCTAGTGGTTTTGGCACGGCGACAGCGAACACTGAAGCTTTCTTT
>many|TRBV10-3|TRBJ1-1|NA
CAISAGGVNTEAFF
TGTGCCATCAGTGCGGGGGGGGTGAACACTGAAGCTTTCTTT
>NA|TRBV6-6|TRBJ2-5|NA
CASSSRLEKGTQYF
TGTGCCAGCAGTTCTCGACTAGAGAAGGGGACCCAGTACTTC
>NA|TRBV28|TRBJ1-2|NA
CASSLIGNYGYTF
TGTGCCAGCAGTTTAATCGGTAACTATGGCTACACCTTC
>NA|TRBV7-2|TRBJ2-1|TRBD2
CASGTSGIGEQFF
TGTGCCAGCGGGACTAGCGGGATCGGTGAGCAGTTCTTC